The 25 T cell receptor beta chains listed next were all sequenced from one sample in a study of T cell changes during pregnancy in multiple sclerosis. The data were produced by immunoSEQ multiplex PCR, yet TCRdb's version contains in-frame clones alone and is incomplete. The profile shows about 100,000 clones, approximately 92% of them singletons. Material: peripheral blood, obtained after pregnancy. The receptors were sampled from a female donor with multiple sclerosis, enrolled in a pregnancy study.

This chain uses TRBV5-1 with TRBJ2-7, with a possible D match to TRBD2 (6 bases). This CDR3 region has 13 residues. V dropped 2 bases and J dropped 5 bases, with 11 bases sitting between them. The germline CDR1 and CDR2 sequences are SGHRS and YFSETQ. The CDR3, as DNA: TGCGCCAGCAGCTTCGGGACTGCCGACGAGCAGTACTTC. Encoded protein: CASSFGTADEQYF.

The chain links TRBV15 to TRBJ2-7; TRBD1 agrees at 7 bases. The germline CDR1 and CDR2 sequences are LNHNV and YYDKDF (reference sequence). V lost 8 bases and J lost 5; bases outside the gene matches: 12. This CDR3 is built from 14 residues. CDR3 nucleotides: TGTGCCACCCGACCGCGGCAGGGGGACCACGAGCAGTACTTC. Translating gives CATRPRQGDHEQYF. The entire variable domain, with the rest obtained from reference TRBV15 and TRBJ2-7, is as follows: DAMVIQNPRYQVTQFGKPVTLSCSQTLNHNVMYWYQQKSSQAPKLLFHYYDKDFNNEADTPDNFQSRRPNTSFCFLDIRSPGLGDTAMYLCATRPRQGDHEQYFGPGTRLTVT.

The sample holds one count of this clone. The V gene is TRBV7-7, the J gene TRBJ1-3; D ambiguous. Germline CDR1 SSHAT, CDR2 FNYEAQ (reference sequence). Trimming removed 1 base from V and 4 bases from J, with 11 bases in between. The CDR3 totals 15 residues. The CDR3: CASSLGPSPGNTIYF. The CDR3 region has the DNA TGTGCCAGCAGCTTAGGGCCGTCGCCCGGAAACACCATATATTTT. The full variable domain, with the rest looked up from reference TRBV7-7 and TRBJ1-3, is GAGVSQSPRYKVTKRGQDVTLRCDPISSHATLYWYQQALGQGPEFLTYFNYEAQPDKSGLPSDRFSAERPEGSISTLTIQRTEQRDSAMYRCASSLGPSPGNTIYFGEGSWLTVV.

The V call is TRBV29-1, the J call TRBJ2-3; no firm D call. The V and J ends lost 3 bases and 3 bases respectively, with 10 bases between them. Germline-derived CDR1 and CDR2 are SQVTM and ANQGSEA. The length of the CDR3 is 13 residues. CDR3 sequence reads: CSVDLYATDTQYF. In nucleotides, the CDR3 is TGCAGCGTTGACCTCTATGCAACAGATACGCAGTATTTT.

This clone was found a few times. CDR3 bases: TGTGCCTGGAAGACAGCAAATCAGCCCCAGCATTTT. It yields the protein CAWKTANQPQHF. The chain has TRBV30 and TRBJ1-5, with a tentative D call TRBD1 (5 bases). Germline values: CDR1 GTSNPN, CDR2 SVGIG (reference sequence). Trimming removed 4 bases at V and 4 bases at J, with 8 bases between. The CDR3 totals 12 residues.

The rearrangement joins TRBV27 to TRBJ2-1; the D gene is possibly TRBD2 (5 bases). V was shortened by 3 bases and J by 3 bases, with 21 bases between the two germline ends. CDR1 is MNHEY, CDR2 SMNVEV, per germline (reference sequence). The CDR3 length is 18 residues. CDR3 coding DNA: TGTGCCAGCAGTTTGGGCGGAGGTGGGAGCACAATCTACAATGAGCAGTTCTTC. Translated, it gives CASSLGGGGSTIYNEQFF.

The genes are TRBV18 and TRBJ1-2; the match to TRBD1 covers 7 bases. This CDR3 contains 15 residues. Losses at the gene ends were 3 bases for V and 4 bases for J; bases not matched to a gene: 8. CDR1 and CDR2 from the germline V gene are KGHSH and LQKENI. CDR3 amino acids: CASSPETGVSYGYTF. In DNA form, the CDR3 reads TGTGCCAGCTCACCGGAAACAGGGGTTTCCTATGGCTACACCTTC.

The chain couples TRBV29-1 to TRBJ2-2, with D possibly matching TRBD2 (6 bases). This CDR3 has 14 residues. Trimming cost V 5 bases and J 8 bases, with 18 bases left between them. Per germline, CDR1 SQVTM and CDR2 ANQGSEA. Here the CDR3 reads CSVYHFGGEGELFF. CDR3 nucleotide sequence: TGCAGCGTTTATCACTTCGGGGGAGAGGGGGAGCTGTTTTTT.

V is TRBV4-2 and J is TRBJ2-5; D gene ambiguous. The CDR3 contains 16 residues. Germline CDR1 LGHNA, CDR2 YNFKEQ. V was clipped by 0 bases and J by 5 bases, with 16 bases between them. CDR3 protein: CASSQEVAAGEETQYF. In DNA form, the CDR3 reads TGTGCCAGCAGCCAAGAGGTTGCCGCCGGAGAGGAGACCCAGTACTTC.

This chain connects TRBV5-1 to TRBJ1-1; possibly TRBD1 for D (6 bases). Germline V gives CDR1 SGHRS, CDR2 YFSETQ. The V and J ends lost 0 bases and 8 bases respectively, with 14 bases between them. The CDR3 contains 14 residues. CDR3 bases: TGCGCCAGCAGCTTGGACAGGGTCTCACTCGAAGCTTTCTTT. Translated: CASSLDRVSLEAFF.

This clone has a handful of counts. This sequence joins TRBV10-1 and TRBJ1-6, with 9 bases lining up with TRBD1. The CDR3 runs 19 residues. Trimming removed 4 bases from V and 0 bases from J; junction bases left unmatched: 10. In germline, CDR1 is WNHNN, CDR2 SYGVQD (reference sequence). CDR3 DNA sequence: TGCGCCAGCAGTGCGCCGGGACAGGGCGTTAGCTCCTATAATTCACCCCTCCACTTT. Its protein product is CASSAPGQGVSSYNSPLHF.

The J gene is TRBJ1-5, the V gene TRBV2; no firm D call. The CDR3 is made up of 14 amino acids. The germline V and J ends were trimmed by 1 base and 6 bases, with 10 bases remaining between them. Looked up from germline, CDR1 is SNHLY and CDR2 is FYNNEI. The CDR3 DNA is TGTGCCAGCAGTGAAGGGGCGGGGTCTCAGCCCCAGCATTTT. Protein sequence: CASSEGAGSQPQHF. Full variable domain (missing parts from reference TRBV2 and TRBJ1-5): EPEVTQTPSHQVTQMGQEVILRCVPISNHLYFYWYRQILGQKVEFLVSFYNNEISEKSEIFDDQFSVERPDGSNFTLKIRSTKLEDSAMYFCASSEGAGSQPQHFGDGTRLSIL.

This clone was picked up one time. This chain connects TRBV25-1 to TRBJ2-3; the match to TRBD1 covers 7 bases. The V gene's germline CDR1 is MGHDK and CDR2 SYGVNS. V was pared by 0 bases and J by 10 bases, with 4 bases of the junction left unmatched. The CDR3 length is 13 residues. This chain's CDR3 is CASSEYGQGAQYF. In nucleotides, the CDR3 is TGTGCCAGCAGTGAATACGGCCAGGGGGCGCAGTATTTT.

This rearrangement joins TRBV5-1 to TRBJ1-2; 8 bases fit TRBD1. The V segment lost 0 bases and the J segment 2 bases; nucleotides outside the gene matches: 3. Germline CDR1 SGHRS, CDR2 YFSETQ. CDR3 length: 15 residues. The CDR3 DNA reads as TGCGCCAGCAGCTTGGGGGGACAGGACAACTATGGCTACACCTTC. This translates into CASSLGGQDNYGYTF.

The V gene is TRBV27, the J gene TRBJ2-5; 10 nucleotides match TRBD2. There are 15 residues in the CDR3. The ends lost 3 bases at V and 7 bases at J; junction bases unmatched: 8. The germline CDR1 and CDR2 sequences are MNHEY and SMNVEV (reference sequence). The CDR3 DNA follows: TGTGCCAGCAGTTTTGGTAGCGGGGGGTCTTGGACCCAGTACTTC. This codes for CASSFGSGGSWTQYF.

The DNA for the CDR3 is TGTGCCAGCAGAAGTCCCGGGACTAGCGTTTTTACCCATGAGCAGTTCTTC. This encodes CASRSPGTSVFTHEQFF. The J gene is TRBJ2-1, the V gene TRBV7-9; the match to TRBD2 covers 10 bases. Germline V CDR1 and CDR2: SEHNR, FQNEAQ (reference sequence). V gave up 6 bases and J gave up 8 bases; unmatched junction bases: 16. The CDR3 is 17 residues long.

This clone has just one count. The rearrangement joins TRBV2 to TRBJ2-7; D is uncertain. Per the germline V gene, CDR1 is SNHLY and CDR2 is FYNNEI. Deletions cut 6 bases from V and 0 bases from J, with 18 bases between. CDR3 length equals 16 residues. In nucleotides, the CDR3 is TGTGCCAGCAGCTCTTCCCCGACTTTACTCTCCTACGAGCAGTACTTC. It specifies CASSSSPTLLSYEQYF.

This clone was found once. This chain joins TRBV4-2 and TRBJ1-2; the D is unclear. In germline, CDR1 is LGHNA, CDR2 YNFKEQ. Between the trimmed V and J ends, which lost 1 base and 4 bases, there was a span of 10 bases. This CDR3 has 14 residues. This chain's CDR3 is CASSQVGQSYGYTF. CDR3 sequence (DNA): TGTGCCAGCAGCCAAGTTGGGCAGTCCTATGGCTACACCTTC.

This sequence joins TRBV6-5 and TRBJ2-1, with 11 bases identical to TRBD2. The CDR3 covers 16 residues. Germline CDR1 reads MNHEY; CDR2 reads SVGAGI. With V trimmed by 1 base and J by 7 bases, 6 bases remained unmatched. CDR3 region: CASSYFSGGAGNEQFF. CDR3 nucleotides: TGTGCCAGCAGTTACTTTAGCGGGGGGGCTGGAAATGAGCAGTTCTTC.

This chain uses TRBV5-6 with TRBJ2-1, with D tentatively TRBD2 (6 bases). The CDR3 runs to 16 residues. V was clipped by 4 bases and J by 4 bases, with 18 bases between them. The germline V gene encodes CDR1 SGHDT and CDR2 YYEEEE. DNA of the CDR3: TGTGCCAGCAGCGATGTGACCGGGACTTCGTACAATGAGCAGTTCTTC. Protein product: CASSDVTGTSYNEQFF.

The chain recombines TRBV5-5 with TRBJ1-3; D call uncertain. The V end lost 4 bases, the J end lost 2 bases, and 10 bases lay between the germline ends. This CDR3 has 14 amino acids. Germline lookup yields CDR1 SGHKS and CDR2 YYEKEE (reference sequence). Written as DNA, the CDR3 is TGTGCCAGCAGCCCCTCGGAGGCTGGAAACACCATATATTTT. This gives the protein CASSPSEAGNTIYF.

The gene calls are TRBV15 and TRBJ2-5, with 8 bases aligning to TRBD1. Looked up from germline, CDR1 is LNHNV and CDR2 is YYDKDF (reference sequence). The CDR3 totals 16 residues. Trimming at V came to 5 bases and at J to 2 bases, leaving 10 bases not matched to a gene. The CDR3 DNA is TGTGCCACCAGCGGATGGACAGGGTCGGGGCAAGAGACCCAGTACTTC. Its translation is CATSGWTGSGQETQYF.

This chain joins TRBV5-1 and TRBJ2-2; no clear D. The germline gives CDR1 SGHRS, CDR2 YFSETQ. CDR3 size: 14 residues. V was shortened by 1 base and J by 1 base, with 5 bases between the two germline ends. The CDR3 DNA follows: TGCGCCAGCAGCTTGCTAGGGAACACCGGGGAGCTGTTTTTT. Translating gives CASSLLGNTGELFF.

The chain employs TRBV6-4 and TRBJ2-7; D is perhaps TRBD2 (5 bases). Looked up from germline, CDR1 is MRHNA and CDR2 is SNTAGT. V was clipped by 6 bases and J by 4 bases, with 13 bases between them. CDR3 length: 13 amino acids. This CDR3 reads CASRRLHPYEQYF. Written as DNA, the CDR3 is TGTGCCAGCAGACGACTACACCCTTACGAGCAGTACTTC.

The count of this clone is one. The J gene is TRBJ1-2, the V gene TRBV19; 7 positions agree with TRBD1. J gave up 3 bases and V 5 bases, and 6 bases lay outside the gene matches. The CDR3 loop spans 14 amino acids. Germline lookup yields CDR1 LNHDA and CDR2 SQIVND (reference sequence). CDR3 protein: CASSLLGTDYGYTF. CDR3 coding DNA: TGTGCCAGTAGTCTCTTAGGGACAGACTATGGCTACACCTTC.